The rows below give T cell receptor beta chains drawn from one sample of a study of cytomegalovirus exposure and HLA in healthy donors. The data were produced by immunoSEQ multiplex PCR, yet TCRdb's version contains in-frame clones alone and is incomplete. The table lists 150,000 or so clones, roughly four fifths of them singletons. The material sequenced was PBMCs. These receptors were obtained from a female donor in good health and CMV-seronegative. The CDR3 runs from the conserved cysteine through the conserved F or W. Fields, in order: V gene, clone size, D gene, J gene, CDR3 protein, CDR3 DNA. A D gene is named only where the DNA matches it firmly. Size is omitted from some rows. Given values are once, few, many or a class for expanded clones.

V: TRBV6-5; size: NA; D: TRBD1; J: TRBJ1-1; CDR3: CASIRRGQVNTEAFF; DNA: TGTGCCAGCATCCGAAGGGGACAGGTGAACACTGAAGCTTTCTTT
V: TRBV6-1; size: NA; D: NA; J: TRBJ2-1; CDR3: CASNRRQDQYNEQFF; DNA: TGTGCCAGCAATCGGAGGCAGGATCAATACAATGAGCAGTTCTTC
V: TRBV9; size: NA; D: NA; J: TRBJ2-5; CDR3: CASSVVGRLGETQYF; DNA: TGTGCCAGCAGCGTAGTAGGGAGGCTTGGGGAGACCCAGTACTTC
V: TRBV19; size: NA; D: NA; J: TRBJ2-3; CDR3: CASSYGQPGTDTQYF; DNA: TGTGCCAGTAGTTACGGACAGCCCGGCACAGATACGCAGTATTTT
V: TRBV7-9; size: NA; D: TRBD2; J: TRBJ2-7; CDR3: CASSLYSGGSSYEQYF; DNA: TGTGCCAGCAGCTTATATTCGGGGGGGAGCTCCTACGAGCAGTACTTC
V: TRBV6-5; size: once; D: NA; J: TRBJ2-7; CDR3: CASSSQGEQYF; DNA: TGTGCCAGCAGTTCCCAGGGCGAGCAGTACTTC
V: TRBV4-1; size: NA; D: TRBD1; J: TRBJ1-2; CDR3: CASSPPRTGDGYTF; DNA: TGCGCCAGCAGCCCCCCCCGGACAGGGGATGGCTACACCTTC
V: TRBV5-3; size: NA; D: TRBD1; J: TRBJ1-5; CDR3: CARSYSTRDRDGNQPQHF; DNA: TGTGCCAGAAGCTACTCGACCCGGGACAGGGACGGCAATCAGCCCCAGCATTTT
V: TRBV28; size: few; D: TRBD1; J: TRBJ2-7; CDR3: CASRGTGSSYEQYF; DNA: TGTGCCAGCAGAGGGACAGGGTCCTCCTACGAGCAGTACTTC
V: TRBV7-9; size: NA; D: TRBD2; J: TRBJ2-3; CDR3: CASSPRPGLAVTDTQYF; DNA: TGTGCCAGCAGCCCCCGCCCGGGACTAGCGGTCACAGATACGCAGTATTTT
V: TRBV30; size: NA; D: NA; J: TRBJ2-7; CDR3: CAWSHSYEQYF; DNA: TGTGCCTGGAGTCACTCCTACGAGCAGTACTTC
V: TRBV2; size: NA; D: NA; J: TRBJ2-7; CDR3: CASKFGASGSYEQYF; DNA: TGTGCCAGCAAGTTCGGAGCGAGTGGCTCCTACGAGCAGTACTTC
V: TRBV10-1; size: NA; D: NA; J: TRBJ1-2; CDR3: CASSDCGTNYGYTF; DNA: TGCGCCAGCAGTGACTGCGGGACTAACTATGGCTACACCTTC
V: TRBV19; size: once; D: TRBD1; J: TRBJ2-2; CDR3: CASSPTGSSGELFF; DNA: TGTGCCAGTAGCCCGACAGGGTCAAGCGGGGAGCTGTTTTTT
V: TRBV9; size: NA; D: TRBD1; J: TRBJ1-6; CDR3: CASSVRDSHNSPLHF; DNA: TGTGCCAGCAGCGTACGGGACAGCCATAATTCACCCCTCCACTTT
V: TRBV30; size: NA; D: TRBD1; J: TRBJ2-4; CDR3: CAWRDRGQGIQYF; DNA: TGTGCCTGGAGGGACAGGGGGCAAGGCATTCAGTACTTC
V: TRBV5-1; size: once; D: NA; J: TRBJ2-2; CDR3: CASSLADRSTDTGELFF; DNA: TGCGCCAGCAGCTTGGCCGACAGGTCGACGGACACCGGGGAGCTGTTTTTT
V: TRBV30; size: NA; D: TRBD1; J: TRBJ1-5; CDR3: CAWGEGAGQPQHF; DNA: TGTGCCTGGGGAGAGGGGGCTGGTCAGCCCCAGCATTTT